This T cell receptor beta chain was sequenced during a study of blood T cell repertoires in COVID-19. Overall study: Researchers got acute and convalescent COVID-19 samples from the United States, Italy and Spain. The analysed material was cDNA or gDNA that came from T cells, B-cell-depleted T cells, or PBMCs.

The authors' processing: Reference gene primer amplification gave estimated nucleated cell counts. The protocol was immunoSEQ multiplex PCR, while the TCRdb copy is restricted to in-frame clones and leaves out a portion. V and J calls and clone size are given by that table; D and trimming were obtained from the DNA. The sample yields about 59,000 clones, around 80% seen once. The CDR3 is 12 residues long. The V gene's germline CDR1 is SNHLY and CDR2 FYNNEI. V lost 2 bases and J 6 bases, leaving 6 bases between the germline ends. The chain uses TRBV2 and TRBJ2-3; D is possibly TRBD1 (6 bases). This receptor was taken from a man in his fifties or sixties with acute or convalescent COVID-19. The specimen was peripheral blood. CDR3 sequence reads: CASSERGDTQYF. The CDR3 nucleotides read TGTGCCAGCAGTGAAAGGGGGGATACGCAGTATTTT.